This entry is about one T cell receptor beta chain. Its cognate antigen is unknown. The data derive from a study of identical twins. Study-level results: An excess of low generation probability was shown by twin-shared out-of-frame alpha sequences.

TCRdb recomputed calls from the 5' RACE reads with MiXCR, one row per CDR3 protein. The table includes a few hundred thousand distinct CDR3 sequences, more than 13% detected once. From germline, CDR1 is SGHRS and CDR2 YFSETQ. The ends were cut back, 2 bases at V and 3 bases at J, with 12 bases in the middle. The CDR3 has 14 amino acids. These same records also appear under a second study, on yellow fever vaccine responses in identical twins.

This chain connects TRBV5-1 to TRBJ2-7; D may correspond to TRBD1 or TRBD2 (5 bases each). The clonotype originates from a woman between 18 and 29 years old in good health. Material: CD4+ T cells sorted from blood. CDR3 sequence reads: CASSFSGPNYEQYF. As DNA, the CDR3 is TGCGCCAGCAGCTTTTCGGGACCAAACTACGAGCAGTACTTC.